This TCR beta chain was retrieved from a study of Graves' ophthalmopathy and Graves' hyperthyroidism. Points from the study as a whole: Sensitivity reached approximately 89% and specificity roughly 81% for a 13-signature model separating ophthalmopathy from stable hyperthyroidism. Blood samples also showed most expanded thyroid clonotypes exceeding 0.001 frequency.

At least ten counts were recorded for this clonotype. Its antigen remains unknown. Trimming cost V 6 bases and J 0 bases, with 12 bases left between them. This CDR3 spans 16 amino acids. Germline V gene data show CDR1 as MGHDK and CDR2 as SYGVNS. As the template, RNA transcripts were used to amplify TCR beta CDR3 regions. The first-round RT-PCR employed HTBI primers together with the Qiagen OneStep RT-PCR kit. A multiplex PCR was then performed as the second round. Each CDR3 protein is one row after TCRdb ran MiXCR on the multiplex PCR reads. Among about 700,000 distinct CDR3 sequences, about 38% were seen once, and the ten largest hold around 3%. Moderately to severely active ophthalmopathy under 3 months, CAS at least 3, NOSPECS at least 4. Diagnosis used clinical symptoms, serum thyroxine, TRAb, thyroid ultrasound and orbital computed tomography.

The sequenced sample was peripheral blood. The chain recombines TRBV25-1 with TRBJ1-6, with D possibly matching TRBD1 (5 bases). The clonotype was recovered from an adult man with Graves' ophthalmopathy. CDR3 loop: CASSRDLGSYNSPLHF. The CDR3 DNA sequence: TGTGCCAGCAGCCGGGACCTAGGCTCCTATAATTCACCCCTCCACTTT. The variable domain in full, with the rest retrieved from reference TRBV25-1 and TRBJ1-6, is EADIYQTPRYLVIGTGKKITLECSQTMGHDKMYWYQQDPGMELHLIHYSYGVNSTEKGDLSSESTVSRIRTEHFPLTLESARPSHTSQYLCASSRDLGSYNSPLHFGNGTRLTVT.